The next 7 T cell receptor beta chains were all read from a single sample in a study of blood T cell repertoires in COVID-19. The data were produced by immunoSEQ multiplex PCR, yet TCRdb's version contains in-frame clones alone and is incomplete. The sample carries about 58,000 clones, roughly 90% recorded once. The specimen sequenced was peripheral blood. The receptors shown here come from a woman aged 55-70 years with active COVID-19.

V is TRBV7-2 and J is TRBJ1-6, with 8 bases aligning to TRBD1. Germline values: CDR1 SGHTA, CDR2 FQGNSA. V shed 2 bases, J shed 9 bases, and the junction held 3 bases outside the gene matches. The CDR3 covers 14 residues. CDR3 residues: CASSLWTGSSPLHF. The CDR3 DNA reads TGTGCCAGCAGCTTATGGACAGGGTCTTCACCCCTCCACTTT. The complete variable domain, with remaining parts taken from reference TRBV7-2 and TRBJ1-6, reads GAGVSQSPSNKVTEKGKDVELRCDPISGHTALYWYRQSLGQGLEFLIYFQGNSAPDKSGLPSDRFSAERTGGSVSTLTIQRTQQEDSAVYLCASSLWTGSSPLHFGNGTRLTVT.

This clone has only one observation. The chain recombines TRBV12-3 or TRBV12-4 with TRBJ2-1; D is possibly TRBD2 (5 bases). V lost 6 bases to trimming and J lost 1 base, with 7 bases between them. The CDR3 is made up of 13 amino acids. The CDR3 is CASRPGSYNEQFF. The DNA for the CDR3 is TGTGCCAGCAGACCGGGGTCCTACAATGAGCAGTTCTTC.

The CDR3 sequence is CASSESRTGSYEQYF. CDR3 nucleotide sequence: TGTGCCAGCAGTGAAAGTAGGACAGGCTCCTACGAGCAGTACTTC. V and J are TRBV6-1 and TRBJ2-7, with 7 nucleotides matching TRBD1. In germline, CDR1 is MNHNS, CDR2 SASEGT. The V gene end was trimmed by 2 bases and the J gene end by 0 bases; junction bases not matched to a gene: 4. CDR3 size: 15 residues.

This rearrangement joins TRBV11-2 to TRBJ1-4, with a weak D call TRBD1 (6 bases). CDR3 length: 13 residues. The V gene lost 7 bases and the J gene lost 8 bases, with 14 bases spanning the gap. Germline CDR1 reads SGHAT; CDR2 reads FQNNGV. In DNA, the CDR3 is TGTGCCAGCAACGGCACAGGGTTAGAAAAACTGTTTTTT. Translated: CASNGTGLEKLFF.

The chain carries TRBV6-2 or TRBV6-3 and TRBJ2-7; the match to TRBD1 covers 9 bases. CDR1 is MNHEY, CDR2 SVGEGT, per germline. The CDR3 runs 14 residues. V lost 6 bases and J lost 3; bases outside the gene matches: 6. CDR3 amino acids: CASSPGTGFYEQYF. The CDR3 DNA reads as TGTGCCAGCAGCCCCGGGACAGGGTTCTACGAGCAGTACTTC.

The DNA of the CDR3 is TGTGCCAGCAGCAGACAGGGAAGCAATCAGCCCCAGCATTTT. It yields the protein CASSRQGSNQPQHF. The rearrangement links TRBV3-1 (or the pseudogene TRBV3-2) to TRBJ1-5, with 7 bases matching TRBD1. The ends lost 5 bases at V and 1 base at J; junction bases unmatched: 2. Germline V CDR1 and CDR2: LGHDT, YNNKEL (reference sequence). This CDR3 contains 14 residues.

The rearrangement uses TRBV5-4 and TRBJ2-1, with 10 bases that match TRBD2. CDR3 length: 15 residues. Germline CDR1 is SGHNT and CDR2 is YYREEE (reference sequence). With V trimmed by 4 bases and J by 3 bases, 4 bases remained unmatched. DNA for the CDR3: TGTGCCAGCAGCCTAAGCGGGGGGGGCTACAATGAGCAGTTCTTC. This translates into CASSLSGGGYNEQFF.